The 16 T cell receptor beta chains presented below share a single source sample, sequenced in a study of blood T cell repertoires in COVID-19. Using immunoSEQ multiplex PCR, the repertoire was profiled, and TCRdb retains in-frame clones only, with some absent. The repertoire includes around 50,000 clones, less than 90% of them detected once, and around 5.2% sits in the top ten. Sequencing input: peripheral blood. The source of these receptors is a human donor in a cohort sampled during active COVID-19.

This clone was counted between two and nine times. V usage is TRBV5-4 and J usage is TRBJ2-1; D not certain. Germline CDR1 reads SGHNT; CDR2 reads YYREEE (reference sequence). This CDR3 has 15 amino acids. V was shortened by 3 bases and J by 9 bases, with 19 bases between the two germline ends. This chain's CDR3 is CASSSLRVRAGEQFF. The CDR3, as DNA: TGTGCCAGCAGCTCCCTACGGGTTCGAGCCGGTGAGCAGTTCTTC.

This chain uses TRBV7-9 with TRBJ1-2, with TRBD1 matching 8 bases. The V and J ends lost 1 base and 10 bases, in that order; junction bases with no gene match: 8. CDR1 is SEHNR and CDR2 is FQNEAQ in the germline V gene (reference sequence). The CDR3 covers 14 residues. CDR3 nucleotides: TGTGCCAGCAGCTTAGATCAGGGGGCCGGTTTCTACACCTTC. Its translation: CASSLDQGAGFYTF.

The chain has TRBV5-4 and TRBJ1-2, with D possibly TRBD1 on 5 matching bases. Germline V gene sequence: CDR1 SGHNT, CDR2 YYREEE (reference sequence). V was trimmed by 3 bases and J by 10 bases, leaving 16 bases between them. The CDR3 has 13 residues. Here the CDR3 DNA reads TGTGCCAGCAGCTCGGCGGGACTTGACGACTACACCTTC. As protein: CASSSAGLDDYTF. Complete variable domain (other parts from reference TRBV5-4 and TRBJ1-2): ETGVTQSPTHLIKTRGQQVTLRCSSQSGHNTVSWYQQALGQGPQFIFQYYREEENGRGNFPPRFSGLQFPNYSSELNVNALELDDSALYLCASSSAGLDDYTFGSGTRLTVV.

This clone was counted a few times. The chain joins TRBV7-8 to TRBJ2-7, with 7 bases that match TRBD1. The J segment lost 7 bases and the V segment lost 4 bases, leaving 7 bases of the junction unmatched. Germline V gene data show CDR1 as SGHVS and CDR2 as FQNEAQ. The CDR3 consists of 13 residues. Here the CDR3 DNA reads TGTGCCAGCAGCTCAAGACAGGGCCGGGAGCAGTACTTC. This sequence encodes CASSSRQGREQYF. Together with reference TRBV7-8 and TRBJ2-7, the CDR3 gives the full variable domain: GAGVSQSPRYKVAKRGQDVALRCDPISGHVSLFWYQQALGQGPEFLTYFQNEAQLDKSGLPSDRFFAERPEGSVSTLKIQRTQQEDSAVYLCASSSRQGREQYFGPGTRLTVT.

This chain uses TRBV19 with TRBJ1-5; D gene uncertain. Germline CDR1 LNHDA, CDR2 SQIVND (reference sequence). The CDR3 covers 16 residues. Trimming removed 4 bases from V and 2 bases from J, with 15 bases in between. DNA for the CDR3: TGTGCCAGTAGTAGAGTGACACAAGTGGGCAATCAGCCCCAGCATTTT. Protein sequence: CASSRVTQVGNQPQHF. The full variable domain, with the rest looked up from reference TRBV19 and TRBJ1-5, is DGGITQSPKYLFRKEGQNVTLSCEQNLNHDAMYWYRQDPGQGLRLIYYSQIVNDFQKGDIAEGYSVSREKKESFPLTVTSAQKNPTAFYLCASSRVTQVGNQPQHFGDGTRLSIL.

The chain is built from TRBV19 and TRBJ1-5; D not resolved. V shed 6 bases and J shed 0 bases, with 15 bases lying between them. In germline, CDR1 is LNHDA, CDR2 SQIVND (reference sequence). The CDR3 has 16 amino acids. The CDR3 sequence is CASRFAHVDSNQPQHF. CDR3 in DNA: TGTGCCAGTAGATTCGCCCACGTAGATAGCAATCAGCCCCAGCATTTT.

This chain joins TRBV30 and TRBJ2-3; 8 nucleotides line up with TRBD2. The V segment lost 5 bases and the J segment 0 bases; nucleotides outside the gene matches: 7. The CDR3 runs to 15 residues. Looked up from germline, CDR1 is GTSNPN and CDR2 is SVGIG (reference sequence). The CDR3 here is CAWGSGTRSTDTQYF. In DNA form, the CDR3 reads TGTGCCTGGGGGTCCGGGACTAGGAGCACAGATACGCAGTATTTT.

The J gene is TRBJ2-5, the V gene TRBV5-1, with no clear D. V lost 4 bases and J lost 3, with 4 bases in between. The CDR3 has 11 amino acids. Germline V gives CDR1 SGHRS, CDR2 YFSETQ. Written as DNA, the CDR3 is TGCGCCAGCAGCCTAGAAGAGACCCAGTACTTC. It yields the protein CASSLEETQYF.

This CDR3 reads CASSLTSSVNEQFF. The CDR3 DNA sequence: TGTGCCAGCAGTCTGACTAGTTCGGTCAATGAGCAGTTCTTC. This chain joins TRBV27 and TRBJ2-1, with D maybe TRBD2 (6 bases). This CDR3 is built from 14 residues. The germline V and J ends were trimmed by 5 bases and 6 bases, with 14 bases remaining between them. Germline CDR1 and CDR2: MNHEY and SMNVEV (reference sequence).

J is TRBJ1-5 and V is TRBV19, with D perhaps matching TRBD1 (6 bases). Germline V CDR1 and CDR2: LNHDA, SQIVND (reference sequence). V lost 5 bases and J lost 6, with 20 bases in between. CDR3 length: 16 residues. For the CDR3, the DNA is TGTGCCAGTAGTCTTCGGGCACCCCAAGGGGGTCAGCCCCAGCATTTT. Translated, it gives CASSLRAPQGGQPQHF.

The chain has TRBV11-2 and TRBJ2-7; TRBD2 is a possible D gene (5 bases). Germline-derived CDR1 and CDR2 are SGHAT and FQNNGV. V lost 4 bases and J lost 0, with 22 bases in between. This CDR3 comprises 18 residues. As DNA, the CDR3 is TGTGCCAGCAGCTCCTCCTTCTTACTAGATTCCGCCTCCTACGAGCAGTACTTC. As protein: CASSSSFLLDSASYEQYF.

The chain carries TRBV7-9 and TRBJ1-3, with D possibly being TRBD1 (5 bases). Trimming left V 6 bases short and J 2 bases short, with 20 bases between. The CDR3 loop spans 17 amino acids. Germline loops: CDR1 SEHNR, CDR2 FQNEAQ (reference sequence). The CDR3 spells CASRPADGAGPGNTIYF. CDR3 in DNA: TGTGCCAGCAGACCTGCGGATGGAGCGGGGCCTGGAAACACCATATATTTT.

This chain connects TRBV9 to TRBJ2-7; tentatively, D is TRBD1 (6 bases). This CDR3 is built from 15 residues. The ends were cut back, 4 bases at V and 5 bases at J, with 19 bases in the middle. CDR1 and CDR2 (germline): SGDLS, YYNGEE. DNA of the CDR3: TGTGCCAGCAGCCCTAGGGGACAAGGCAACGACGAGCAGTACTTC. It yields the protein CASSPRGQGNDEQYF.

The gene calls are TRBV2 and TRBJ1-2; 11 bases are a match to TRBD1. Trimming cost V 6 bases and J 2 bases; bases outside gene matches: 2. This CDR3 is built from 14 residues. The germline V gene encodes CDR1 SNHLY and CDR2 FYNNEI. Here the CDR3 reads CASRGQGANYGYTF. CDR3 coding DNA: TGTGCCAGCAGAGGACAGGGGGCAAACTATGGCTACACCTTC. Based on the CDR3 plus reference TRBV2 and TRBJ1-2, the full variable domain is EPEVTQTPSHQVTQMGQEVILRCVPISNHLYFYWYRQILGQKVEFLVSFYNNEISEKSEIFDDQFSVERPDGSNFTLKIRSTKLEDSAMYFCASRGQGANYGYTFGSGTRLTVV.

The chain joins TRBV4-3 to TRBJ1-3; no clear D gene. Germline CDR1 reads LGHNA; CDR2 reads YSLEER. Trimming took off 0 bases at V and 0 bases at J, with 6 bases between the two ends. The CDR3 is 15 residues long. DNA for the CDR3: TGCGCCAGCAGCCAAGACAGACTCTCTGGAAACACCATATATTTT. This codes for CASSQDRLSGNTIYF.

The CDR3 sequence: CASSLLLDTNYGYTF. The DNA of the CDR3 is TGTGCCAGCAGCTTGCTCCTGGACACAAACTATGGCTACACCTTC. The chain links TRBV7-9 to TRBJ1-2, with D possibly being TRBD1 (5 bases). V was shortened by 3 bases and J by 2 bases, with 13 bases between the two germline ends. CDR1 and CDR2 from the germline V gene are SEHNR and FQNEAQ (reference sequence). The CDR3 contains 15 residues.